These 22 T cell receptor beta chains share one sample of origin, sequenced in a study of control samples from healthy donors and cancer patients. Measured with immunoSEQ multiplex PCR; TCRdb has only the in-frame clones, and not every one. The repertoire holds about 120,000 clones, with about 88% as singletons. Input material: blood. These TCRs come from a woman between 65 and 79 years old in good health.

A single count supports this clone. The chain employs TRBV2 and TRBJ1-2; maybe TRBD1 (5 bases). Germline CDR1 reads SNHLY; CDR2 reads FYNNEI. Trimming left V 4 bases short and J 2 bases short, with 20 bases between. The CDR3 is 17 residues long. The CDR3: CASSGGGSGRNNYGYTF. The CDR3 DNA reads TGTGCCAGCAGTGGCGGGGGGAGTGGACGAAACAACTATGGCTACACCTTC.

The CDR3 DNA is TGCGCCAGCAGCCGCGACAGTTGGAACACTGAAGCTTTCTTT. Its translation: CASSRDSWNTEAFF. This chain uses TRBV4-1 with TRBJ1-1; D might be TRBD1 (5 bases). V was shortened by 4 bases and J by 1 base, with 10 bases between the two germline ends. Germline loops: CDR1 MGHRA, CDR2 YSYEKL. This CDR3 comprises 14 residues.

This clone occurred a few times. The chain carries TRBV7-9 and TRBJ2-7; possible D gene TRBD2, 6 bases. There are 12 residues in the CDR3. V was trimmed by 5 bases and J by 6 bases, leaving 11 bases between them. Germline CDR1 and CDR2: SEHNR and FQNEAQ (reference sequence). For the CDR3, the DNA is TGTGCCAGCAGCCTAAACGGGGGCGAGCAGTACTTC. Translated: CASSLNGGEQYF.

The rearrangement uses TRBV11-2 and TRBJ1-6, with TRBD1 matching 7 bases. This CDR3 has 16 residues. V was clipped by 5 bases and J by 0 bases; unmatched bases: 4. CDR1 and CDR2 from the germline V gene are SGHAT and FQNNGV. Here the CDR3 reads CASSPGGTSYNSPLHF. The DNA of the CDR3 is TGTGCCAGCAGCCCAGGGGGGACCTCCTATAATTCACCCCTCCACTTT.

The J gene is TRBJ2-7, the V gene TRBV11-2; 7 bases are a match to TRBD2. Trimming cost V 5 bases and J 3 bases; bases outside gene matches: 4. This CDR3 is built from 13 residues. Germline V gene sequence: CDR1 SGHAT, CDR2 FQNNGV. In DNA, the CDR3 is TGTGCCAGCAGCCTGGGGGGGGACTACGAGCAGTACTTC. As protein: CASSLGGDYEQYF.

J is TRBJ2-3 and V is TRBV7-2; D might be TRBD2 (6 bases). V lost 0 bases, J lost 2 bases, and 9 bases lay in between. The CDR3 is made up of 15 amino acids. Germline CDR1 and CDR2: SGHTA and FQGNSA. The CDR3 protein is CASSLAGGDTDTQYF. CDR3 nucleotide sequence: TGTGCCAGCAGCTTAGCGGGGGGAGACACAGATACGCAGTATTTT.

The chain employs TRBV13 and TRBJ2-5; D remains ambiguous. Per the germline V gene, CDR1 is PRHDT and CDR2 is FYEKMQ (reference sequence). The CDR3 is 14 amino acids. V lost 5 bases and J lost 5, with 15 bases in between. The chain's CDR3 is CASSESQQWETQYF. CDR3 DNA: TGTGCCAGCAGCGAGTCCCAGCAGTGGGAGACCCAGTACTTC.

The chain links TRBV7-8 to TRBJ2-1, with D perhaps TRBD2 (6 bases). The germline V and J ends were trimmed by 0 bases and 10 bases, with 13 bases remaining between them. Germline V gene sequence: CDR1 SGHVS, CDR2 FQNEAQ. The CDR3 spans 14 residues. The CDR3 nucleotides read TGTGCCAGCAGCTTAGCGACGGTGGCGGGGGAGCAGTTCTTC. This translates into CASSLATVAGEQFF.

V usage is TRBV5-6 and J usage is TRBJ1-3; no firm D call. V gave up 2 bases and J gave up 2 bases, with 8 bases separating them. The CDR3 totals 14 residues. Germline V lookup: CDR1 SGHDT, CDR2 YYEEEE. The CDR3 DNA reads TGTGCCAGCAGCTTAGGCGTGACTGGAAACACCATATATTTT. Its translation is CASSLGVTGNTIYF.

The J gene is TRBJ1-6, the V gene TRBV7-3; D unresolved. The CDR3 runs to 17 residues. Germline V CDR1 and CDR2: SGHTA, FQGTGA. The V end was cut by 1 base, the J end by 8 bases, with 18 bases between. Here the CDR3 DNA reads TGTGCCAGCAGCTTAATGGGTCCAGCAGGTTGGGATTCACCCCTCCACTTT. Protein sequence: CASSLMGPAGWDSPLHF.

The table lists this clone with a count of one. The gene calls are TRBV5-6 and TRBJ2-1, with D unresolved. CDR1 is SGHDT and CDR2 is YYEEEE in the germline V gene. The CDR3 is made up of 15 amino acids. Trimming cost V 0 bases and J 0 bases, with 7 bases left between them. The CDR3 DNA reads TGTGCCAGCAGCTTGGTACAGAGCTCCTACAATGAGCAGTTCTTC. It is translated as CASSLVQSSYNEQFF.

The chain is built from TRBV9 and TRBJ1-6; unclear D gene. This CDR3 contains 15 residues. The V gene's germline CDR1 is SGDLS and CDR2 YYNGEE. The ends were cut back, 0 bases at V and 8 bases at J, with 12 bases in the middle. CDR3 protein: CASSVAEGNYSPLHF. CDR3 sequence (DNA): TGTGCCAGCAGCGTAGCGGAAGGGAATTATTCACCCCTCCACTTT.

This rearrangement joins TRBV5-1 to TRBJ1-1; D might be TRBD1 (6 bases). The V gene lost 4 bases and the J gene lost 0 bases, with 10 bases spanning the gap. The CDR3 is 14 amino acids. Per the germline V gene, CDR1 is SGHRS and CDR2 is YFSETQ. CDR3 coding DNA: TGCGCCAGCAGCAACGGACAGATGAACACTGAAGCTTTCTTT. This encodes CASSNGQMNTEAFF.

V usage is TRBV11-2 and J usage is TRBJ2-1; 10 positions match TRBD2. In germline, CDR1 is SGHAT, CDR2 FQNNGV. V trimming: 0 bases; J trimming: 0 bases; junction bases outside the gene matches: 8. This CDR3 contains 19 residues. This CDR3 reads CASSLDLTSGVLSYNEQFF. As DNA, the CDR3 is TGTGCCAGCAGCTTAGATCTAACTAGCGGGGTCCTCTCCTACAATGAGCAGTTCTTC.

The CDR3 spells CASSIDRAGNTIYF. The CDR3 nucleotides are TGTGCCAGTAGTATTGACAGGGCTGGAAACACCATATATTTT. This rearrangement joins TRBV19 to TRBJ1-3; 7 nucleotides agree with TRBD1. The CDR3 totals 14 residues. The ends lost 3 bases at V and 2 bases at J; junction bases unmatched: 1. Germline V gene sequence: CDR1 LNHDA, CDR2 SQIVND (reference sequence).

Note on this clone: The same CDR3 can be traced to other DNA sequences in this sample. This chain joins TRBV7-2 and TRBJ2-1, with 10 bases fitting TRBD2. Germline assignment: CDR1 SGHTA and CDR2 FQGNSA. The V segment lost 0 bases and the J segment 4 bases; nucleotides outside the gene matches: 0. The CDR3 totals 15 residues. CDR3 sequence: CASSLASGGYNEQFF. The CDR3 DNA is TGTGCCAGCAGCTTAGCTAGCGGGGGGTACAATGAGCAGTTCTTC.

This clone turned up a few times. The chain links TRBV11-1 to TRBJ2-5; TRBD1 might be the D (5 bases). The germline V and J ends were trimmed by 0 bases and 0 bases, with 8 bases remaining between them. The CDR3 sequence is 15 residues long. Per the germline V gene, CDR1 is SGHAT and CDR2 is FQDESV (reference sequence). CDR3 coding DNA: TGTGCCAGCAGCTTAGCGCTGACAGACCAAGAGACCCAGTACTTC. Residues: CASSLALTDQETQYF.

The V call is TRBV27, the J call TRBJ1-3; TRBD1 aligns across 8 bases. With 6 bases clipped from V and 3 bases from J, the junction kept 13 bases outside the gene matches. This CDR3 spans 17 amino acids. Per the germline V gene, CDR1 is MNHEY and CDR2 is SMNVEV (reference sequence). The DNA of the CDR3 is TGTGCCAGCAGCCCCTTGGGTCAGGGGGCGCGTGGAAACACCATATATTTT. It translates to CASSPLGQGARGNTIYF.

This chain joins TRBV19 and TRBJ2-2; the D is unclear. Germline V gene data show CDR1 as LNHDA and CDR2 as SQIVND (reference sequence). This CDR3 spans 15 amino acids. Trimming left V 5 bases short and J 4 bases short, with 14 bases between. CDR3 DNA: TGTGCCAGTAGTGAGGCACGTGAACGCACCGGGGAGCTGTTTTTT. Its translation is CASSEARERTGELFF.

The chain uses TRBV15 and TRBJ2-5; 9 nucleotides match TRBD2. The CDR3 has 15 residues. With 3 bases clipped from V and 5 bases from J, the junction kept 7 bases outside the gene matches. Germline assignment: CDR1 LNHNV and CDR2 YYDKDF (reference sequence). In DNA form, the CDR3 reads TGTGCCACCAGCAGGGAAGGGACTAGCTTGGAGACCCAGTACTTC. Translated, it gives CATSREGTSLETQYF.

In its sample, this clone was seen once. The rearrangement links TRBV9 to TRBJ2-1; TRBD2 aligns across 12 bases. Germline V gene lookup returns CDR1 SGDLS and CDR2 YYNGEE. Trimming at V came to 0 bases and at J to 5 bases, leaving 0 bases not matched to a gene. The CDR3 sequence is 15 residues long. The chain's CDR3 is CASSVGLAGDNEQFF. The CDR3, as DNA: TGTGCCAGCAGCGTAGGACTAGCGGGGGACAATGAGCAGTTCTTC.

This chain uses TRBV3-1 (or the pseudogene TRBV3-2) with TRBJ2-1; tentatively, D is TRBD1 or TRBD2 (6 bases each). The length of the CDR3 is 15 residues. Germline loops: CDR1 LGHDT, CDR2 YNNKEL (reference sequence). Deletions cut 4 bases from V and 7 bases from J, with 17 bases between. CDR3 amino acids: CASSPRGGNLNEQFF. As DNA, the CDR3 is TGTGCCAGCAGCCCGCGAGGGGGGAACTTGAATGAGCAGTTCTTC.